Presented here are 32 T cell receptor beta chains from one specimen sequenced in a study of tumor-infiltrating lymphocytes in primary liver carcinoma (dated by TCRdb to about 2017). The data were produced on an Illumina HiSeq 2500. Using a constant-region primer and ProtoScript II reverse transcriptase, TCRbeta-specific cDNA was reverse-transcribed from approximately 0.5 ug total RNA. TCRbeta libraries were built with three nested multiplex PCR rounds, a slightly modified ARM-PCR procedure. Multiplex TRBV1-TRBV30 forward primers and a Cbeta reverse primer were used in the first two PCR rounds, each of which was run for around 9 cycles. TCRdb's own reprocessing of the public reads used fastp at Q25 and MiXCR and kept productive beta chains. Identical CDR3 proteins give one entry, which carries the most common genes and DNA. Here the sample has about 310,000 distinct CDR3 sequences; approximately 65% occur a single time. In total, the top ten clones hold 9% of the sample.

TRIzol reagent was used to extract blood RNA from unsorted whole blood, while the DNeasy Blood & Tissue kit provided the germline DNA. Sequenced material: peripheral blood. These receptors were obtained from a man aged 35 to 55 with primary liver carcinoma and hepatitis B virus infection.

Concerning this clonotype: This clone may be a read error of a much larger clone one base away. This chain connects TRBV6-1 to TRBJ1-5; D gene unclear. Germline V gene sequence: CDR1 MNHNS, CDR2 SASEGT. Trimming left V 6 bases short and J 7 bases short, with 16 bases between. CDR3 length equals 14 residues. The CDR3 sequence is CASSQDLLKQPQHF. For the CDR3, the DNA is TGTGCCAGCAGCCAGGACCTATTGAAACAGCCCCAGCATTTT.

This clonotype has only one observation. A much larger clone is a single base away; this may be a read error. The chain joins TRBV6-6 to TRBJ2-7; a weak D match, TRBD1 (6 bases). There are 13 residues in the CDR3. Germline V lookup: CDR1 MNHNY, CDR2 SVGAGI (reference sequence). CDR3 nucleotide sequence: TGTGTCAGCAGTTATCAACAGGGCTACGAGCAGTACTTC. It yields the protein CVSSYQQGYEQYF.

This clonotype was counted between two and nine times. The V and J genes are TRBV18 and TRBJ1-5; the D is unclear. The CDR3 extends over 15 amino acids. V lost 1 base, J lost 0 bases, and 7 bases lay in between. Germline loops: CDR1 KGHSH, CDR2 LQKENI. DNA for the CDR3: TGTGCCAGCTCACCACTTTCGGATAGCAATCAGCCCCAGCATTTT. Its protein is CASSPLSDSNQPQHF.

Notes on this clonotype: Its ends do not fully match the called genes, so a read error is possible. The chain has TRBV4-3 and TRBJ2-2; no reliable D call. CDR1 is LGHNA and CDR2 is YSLEER in the germline V gene. The CDR3 has 13 amino acids. The CDR3 protein is CTSSQDWHGELFF. CDR3 nucleotides: TGCACCAGCAGCCAAGATTGGCACGGGGAGCTGTTTTTT.

About this clonotype itself: One base away lies a much larger clone, so this may be a sequencing read error. The chain joins TRBV10-1 to TRBJ2-1, with 7 bases fitting TRBD2. V gave up 4 bases and J gave up 10 bases; unmatched junction bases: 10. Germline CDR1 WNHNN, CDR2 SYGVQD (reference sequence). CDR3 length: 14 amino acids. CDR3 loop: CASSGERGRKEQFF. CDR3 nucleotide sequence: TGCGCCAGCAGTGGGGAGCGGGGACGCAAAGAGCAGTTCTTC.

The chain couples TRBV6-1 to TRBJ2-7; D is uncertain. CDR1 is MNHNS, CDR2 SASEGT, per germline. V lost 3 bases to trimming and J lost 8 bases, with 14 bases between them. CDR3 length: 13 residues. The CDR3 spells CASSDGPSLKQYF. CDR3 DNA: TGTGCCAGCAGTGATGGGCCCTCCCTCAAGCAGTACTTC.

A remark on this clonotype: A much larger clone differs by one base, so this may be a read error. J is TRBJ2-1 and V is TRBV6-2 or TRBV6-3; TRBD2 agrees at 10 bases. The CDR3 contains 15 residues. From germline, CDR1 is MNHEY and CDR2 SVGEGT. For the CDR3, the DNA is TGTGCCAGCATCCAGCGGGAGGGGTCCTACAATGAGCGGTTCTTC. Its translation: CASIQREGSYNERFF.

This clonotype appeared many times. The gene calls are TRBV4-1 and TRBJ2-7; 9 positions match TRBD1. V lost 3 bases and J lost 4; bases outside the gene matches: 10. The CDR3 is 16 residues long. Germline V gene data show CDR1 as MGHRA and CDR2 as YSYEKL. CDR3 DNA sequence: TGCGCCAGCAGCCATCCTAACCCGGGACAGGGTTACGAGCAGTACTTC. Amino acid sequence: CASSHPNPGQGYEQYF.

As concerns this clonotype: A much larger clonotype is one base distant, so this may be a read error. The chain has TRBV29-1 and TRBJ1-1; 8 positions match TRBD1. The CDR3 is 11 residues long. The V gene's germline CDR1 is SQVTM and CDR2 ANQGSEA. Losses at the gene ends were 7 bases for V and 7 bases for J; bases not matched to a gene: 5. CDR3 nucleotides: TGCAGCGCCAGGGGGCCCATTGAAGCTTTCTTT. Translated, it gives CSARGPIEAFF.

Many counts were recorded for this clonotype. This sequence joins TRBV12-3 or TRBV12-4 and TRBJ2-1, with 13 bases lining up with TRBD2. The CDR3 spans 17 residues. V shed 3 bases, J shed 7 bases, and the junction held 9 bases outside the gene matches. The CDR3 reads CASSLPRTSGRTNEQFF. CDR3 in DNA: TGTGCCAGCAGTTTGCCCCGGACTAGCGGGAGAACGAATGAGCAGTTCTTC.

A remark on this clonotype: At one boundary the junction diverges from the germline segment, which might be a read error. This chain connects TRBV6-2 or TRBV6-3 to TRBJ2-3; possibly TRBD2 for D (7 bases). Germline V CDR1 and CDR2: MNHEY, SVGEGT. The CDR3 totals 19 residues. The CDR3 nucleotides are TGTGCCAGCAGTTCGAGACTAGCAGGGACAAGTGTTAGCACAGATACGCAGTATTTC. Amino acid sequence: CASSSRLAGTSVSTDTQYF.

As concerns this clonotype: Since a much larger clone is just one base distant, this may be a read error. The rearrangement uses TRBV6-5 and TRBJ2-1, with D possibly TRBD1 on 7 matching bases. CDR1 MNHEY and CDR2 SVGAGI come from the germline V gene. The germline V and J ends were trimmed by 5 bases and 10 bases, with 18 bases remaining between them. CDR3 length equals 14 residues. In nucleotides, the CDR3 is TGTGCCAGCAGTACCCGGACAGGAGGGGGCGAGCAGTTCTTC. Encoded protein: CASSTRTGGGEQFF.

This clonotype occurred many times. V and J are TRBV6-5 and TRBJ2-4; 13 positions agree with TRBD2. CDR1 and CDR2 from the germline V gene are MNHEY and SVGAGI. The junction had 4 bases not matched to a gene; V was cut back by 5 bases and J by 3 bases. The CDR3 length is 16 residues. Here the CDR3 DNA reads TGTGCCAGCAGTCGACTAGCGGGAGGTTTCAAAAACATTCAGTACTTC. This encodes CASSRLAGGFKNIQYF.

V gene TRBV12-3 or TRBV12-4 combines with J gene TRBJ2-7; D is uncertain. Trimming took 5 bases from V and 6 from J, leaving 20 bases between them. CDR3 length equals 15 residues. The DNA of the CDR3 is TGTGCCAGCAGTCCCCCCGGCGTCTACCCTCCCGAGCAGTACTTC. Protein sequence: CASSPPGVYPPEQYF.

Details on this clonotype: Given a much more abundant clone one base away, this may be a read error. The chain uses TRBV12-3 or TRBV12-4 and TRBJ1-5; possible D gene TRBD1, 5 bases. There are 13 residues in the CDR3. V gave up 5 bases and J gave up 6 bases, with 11 bases separating them. This CDR3 reads CASSLMTVQPQHF. CDR3 DNA sequence: TGTGCCAGCAGTCTGATGACAGTTCAGCCCCAGCATTTT.

This clonotype appeared once. The V gene is TRBV19, the J gene TRBJ1-1, with D perhaps matching TRBD1 (6 bases). The CDR3 contains 15 residues. V was trimmed by 4 bases and J by 0 bases, leaving 12 bases between them. Germline V CDR1 and CDR2: LNHDA, SQIVND (reference sequence). This chain's CDR3 is CASSKWDTMNTEAFF. Here the CDR3 DNA reads TGTGCCAGTAGTAAATGGGACACTATGAACACTGAAGCTTTCTTT.

This chain connects TRBV5-1 to TRBJ2-2; 10 nucleotides agree with TRBD2. Germline CDR1 SGHRS, CDR2 YFSETQ. Trimming removed 7 bases from V and 4 bases from J; junction bases left unmatched: 1. CDR3 length: 13 amino acids. In DNA form, the CDR3 reads TGCGCCAGCCGACTAGCGGGCACCGGGGAGCTGTTTTTT. As protein: CASRLAGTGELFF.

To note about this clonotype: Given the absence of the conserved phenylalanine or tryptophan at the CDR3 end, a read error is likely. The chain uses TRBV6-6 and TRBJ2-7, with a weak D call TRBD1 (5 bases). Germline V gene data show CDR1 as MNHNY and CDR2 as SVGAGI (reference sequence). The V gene lost 2 bases and the J gene lost 5 bases, with 10 bases spanning the gap. The CDR3 has 13 residues. The CDR3 loop is CASSYDRHHEQYS. The CDR3 DNA sequence: TGTGCCAGCAGTTACGACAGACATCACGAGCAGTACTCC.

As for this clonotype: This clone may be a read error of a much larger clone one base away. The chain links TRBV10-3 to TRBJ1-1; 7 nucleotides line up with TRBD1. This CDR3 contains 13 residues. Germline-derived CDR1 and CDR2 are ENHRY and SYGVKD. CDR3 protein: CVMRIDRAGEAFF. The CDR3 DNA reads TGTGTCATGCGAATCGACAGGGCTGGTGAAGCTTTCTTT.

In this sample, this clonotype turned up many times. The chain carries TRBV6-2 or TRBV6-3 and TRBJ1-5; D is undetermined. The CDR3 is 12 residues long. V was clipped by 6 bases and J by 7 bases, with 10 bases between them. From germline, CDR1 is MNHEY and CDR2 SVGEGT. The CDR3 is CASRSGVQPQHF. The DNA for the CDR3 is TGTGCCAGCAGGTCTGGGGTCCAGCCCCAGCATTTT.

A note on this clonotype: Mismatch with germline at one junction end may stem from a read error. The V and J genes are TRBV5-1 and TRBJ2-7; 9 nucleotides line up with TRBD2. From germline, CDR1 is SGHRS and CDR2 YFSETQ. The length of the CDR3 is 15 residues. The CDR3 sequence: CPSSLVASGNYEQYF. Written as DNA, the CDR3 is TGCCCCAGCAGCTTGGTGGCTAGCGGGAACTACGAGCAGTACTTC. The full variable domain, rest sourced from reference TRBV5-1 and TRBJ2-7, is KAGVTQTPRYLIKTRGQQVTLSCSPISGHRSVSWYQQTPGQGLQFLFEYFSETQRNKGNFPGRFSGRQFSNSRSEMNVSTLELGDSALYLCPSSLVASGNYEQYFGPGTRLTVT.

This clonotype has ten or more counts. The rearrangement links TRBV29-1 to TRBJ1-2; possible D gene TRBD1, 5 bases. The germline V gene encodes CDR1 SQVTM and CDR2 ANQGSEA. The V and J ends lost 1 base and 8 bases respectively, with 5 bases between them. This CDR3 is 10 amino acids long. DNA of the CDR3: TGCAGCGTTGAAGGGGACGGCTACACCTTC. This codes for CSVEGDGYTF. Full variable domain (remainder filled in from reference TRBV29-1 and TRBJ1-2): SAVISQKPSRDICQRGTSLTIQCQVDSQVTMMFWYRQQPGQSLTLIATANQGSEATYESGFVIDKFPISRPNLTFSTLTVSNMSPEDSSIYLCSVEGDGYTFGSGTRLTVV.

This clonotype was counted between two and nine times. The V and J genes are TRBV7-9 and TRBJ1-1, with no clear D. Germline V lookup: CDR1 SEHNR, CDR2 FQNEAQ (reference sequence). The V gene lost 2 bases and the J gene lost 4 bases, with 5 bases spanning the gap. The CDR3 extends over 12 amino acids. Here the CDR3 DNA reads TGTGCCAGCAGCTTAACGGCCACTGAAGCTTTCTTT. Protein product: CASSLTATEAFF.

Note on this clonotype: Mismatch with germline at one junction end may stem from a read error. V usage is TRBV11-2 and J usage is TRBJ2-3, with D perhaps TRBD2 (5 bases). Germline V gene data show CDR1 as SGHAT and CDR2 as FQNNGV. The CDR3 covers 14 residues. The DNA for the CDR3 is TGTGCCAGCAGCTTACACACTAGGCCCGATAAGCAGTATTTT. The encoded protein is CASSLHTRPDKQYF.

As regards this clonotype: Given a much more abundant clone one base away, this may be a read error. The conserved phenylalanine or tryptophan normally closing the CDR3 is absent here, so this likely arose from a read error. The chain combines TRBV6-5 with TRBJ2-1; perhaps TRBD2 as D (6 bases). Germline V gene sequence: CDR1 MNHEY, CDR2 SVGAGI. The CDR3 runs 12 residues. Trimming shortened V by 6 bases and J by 7 bases, and 10 bases separated the two germline ends. The CDR3 DNA is TGTGCCAGCAGGGCGACTAGTAATGAGCAGTTCTTA. Translation gives CASRATSNEQFL.

Turning to this clonotype: Possible read error: a much larger clone is one base away. The chain carries TRBV6-5 and TRBJ1-5; D uncertain. The J call may be wrong; the DNA end is better matched by TRBJ2-3. The CDR3 contains 14 residues. The germline gives CDR1 MNHEY, CDR2 SVGAGI. The chain's CDR3 is CASSWGGPNQPQYF. The DNA of the CDR3 is TGTGCCAGCAGTTGGGGTGGCCCCAATCAGCCCCAGTATTTT.

Note on this clonotype: A much larger clone differs from this one at a single base, so this may be a read error. This rearrangement joins TRBV29-1 to TRBJ1-1; D gene unclear. Germline V gene sequence: CDR1 SQVTM, CDR2 ANQGSEA. The V end lost 4 bases, the J end lost 3 bases, and 9 bases lay between the germline ends. The CDR3 has 12 residues. This CDR3 is CSVALTDTEAFF. For the CDR3, the DNA is TGCAGCGTTGCCCTCACCGACACTGAAGCTTTCTTT.

Of note for this clonotype: Just one base apart from a much larger clone, this may be a read error. The V gene is TRBV5-5, the J gene TRBJ1-5; 8 nucleotides line up with TRBD1. Germline assignment: CDR1 SGHKS and CDR2 YYEKEE (reference sequence). CDR3 size: 16 residues. CDR3 loop: CASSLEQGANNQSQHF. The CDR3 nucleotides read TGTGCCAGCAGCTTGGAGCAGGGGGCGAACAATCAGTCCCAGCATTTT.

With regard to this clonotype: A clone one base away is much larger, so this may be a read error. This chain joins TRBV12-3 or TRBV12-4 and TRBJ2-2; the D is unclear. The germline V and J ends were trimmed by 6 bases and 7 bases, with 9 bases remaining between them. There are 12 residues in the CDR3. CDR3 sequence reads: CASRWCGGELFF. The CDR3 coding sequence is TGTGCCAGCAGATGGTGTGGCGGGGAGCTGTTTTTT.

Concerning this clonotype: The junction and the germline gene differ at one end; a read error may be behind it. This sequence joins TRBV5-4 and TRBJ2-1; TRBD2 aligns across 8 bases. There are 16 residues in the CDR3. Germline-derived CDR1 and CDR2 are SGHNT and YYREEE (reference sequence). This CDR3 is CAGSPRGRLAREEQFF. The CDR3 nucleotides are TGTGCCGGCAGCCCCCGAGGAAGACTAGCGCGGGAGGAGCAGTTCTTC.

On this clonotype: Germline and junction disagree at one end, which may indicate a read error. The CDR3 bases are TGTGCCGGCAGTTCCCACTCCTACGAGCAGTACTTC. It specifies CAGSSHSYEQYF. The V call is TRBV11-2, the J call TRBJ2-7; D is unclear. The length of the CDR3 is 12 residues. In germline, CDR1 is SGHAT, CDR2 FQNNGV.

This clonotype was seen at least ten times. V gene TRBV6-5 combines with J gene TRBJ1-5, with a tentative D call TRBD1 (5 bases). With 8 bases removed from V and 0 bases from J, the gap between germline ends came to 8 bases. CDR3 length: 13 amino acids. Germline CDR1 is MNHEY and CDR2 is SVGAGI. CDR3: CASGDGSNQPQHF. CDR3 nucleotide sequence: TGTGCCAGCGGGGACGGTAGCAATCAGCCCCAGCATTTT.